The rows below give T cell receptor beta chains drawn from one sample of a study of blood T cell repertoires in COVID-19. Repertoires were generated with immunoSEQ multiplex PCR, while TCRdb's copy carries only in-frame clones and drops some. The sample has about 22,000 clones; about 80% are singletons. Specimen: peripheral blood. These receptors were collected from a man in his sixties or seventies with acute or convalescent COVID-19. Both conserved end residues are part of each CDR3. Each record gives: J gene, V gene, clone size, D gene, CDR3 protein, CDR3 DNA. The D gene is left open where the match is weak. Clone size is given for some rows only: seen once, a few or many times, or a class if the clone is expanded.

TRBJ2-4,TRBV3-1/TRBV3-2,-,-,CASSQDRGEPNIQYF,TGTGCCAGCAGCCAAGATCGCGGGGAGCCAAACATTCAGTACTTC
TRBJ2-2,TRBV5-5,-,TRBD1,CASSLLGQARELFF,TGTGCCAGCAGCTTACTGGGACAGGCCCGGGAGCTGTTTTTT
TRBJ2-5,TRBV7-9,-,-,CASSTLGSDETQYF,TGTGCCAGCAGCACGTTGGGGAGTGACGAGACCCAGTACTTC
TRBJ2-1,TRBV29-1,-,TRBD1,CSGTETNNEQFF,TGCAGTGGGACAGAGACGAACAATGAGCAGTTCTTC
TRBJ1-4,TRBV30,few,-,CACKRGEKLFF,TGTGCCTGCAAAAGGGGTGAAAAACTGTTTTTT
TRBJ1-1,TRBV6-5,once,-,CASSSTWDTEAFF,TGTGCCAGCAGTTCGACTTGGGACACTGAAGCTTTCTTT
TRBJ2-2,TRBV27,-,TRBD2,CASSGLDSGELFF,TGTGCCAGCAGTGGACTAGATAGCGGGGAGCTGTTTTTT
TRBJ2-1,TRBV24-1,-,-,CATGEGDNEQFF,TGTGCCACCGGGGAAGGGGATAATGAGCAGTTCTTC
TRBJ2-5,TRBV19,-,TRBD1,CASSMGRTGGIGLEETQYF,TGTGCCAGTAGTATGGGAAGGACAGGGGGTATTGGGTTGGAAGAGACCCAGTACTTC
TRBJ2-3,TRBV6-6,-,-,CASSRRGLTTDTQYF,TGTGCCAGCAGTAGACGAGGACTTACCACAGATACGCAGTATTTT
TRBJ2-3,TRBV3-1/TRBV3-2,-,-,CASSPRERTDTQYF,TGTGCCAGCAGCCCAAGGGAGAGAACAGATACGCAGTATTTT
TRBJ1-4,TRBV5-1,-,-,CASSLDRTNEKLFF,TGCGCCAGCAGCCTCGACAGAACTAATGAAAAACTGTTTTTT
TRBJ1-5,TRBV5-6,-,TRBD1,CASSLKGQGIQPQHF,TGTGCCAGCAGCTTGAAGGGACAGGGCATCCAGCCCCAGCATTTT
TRBJ2-5,TRBV5-1,-,-,CASSLVQAQETQYF,TGCGCCAGCAGCTTGGTGCAGGCCCAAGAGACCCAGTACTTC
TRBJ2-7,TRBV6-2/TRBV6-3,few,TRBD1,CASSRQGRSQYF,TGTGCCAGCAGTCGACAGGGTAGGAGTCAGTACTTC
TRBJ1-4,TRBV11-3,once,-,CASSLGQVNEKLFF,TGTGCCAGCAGCTTAGGACAGGTTAATGAAAAACTGTTTTTT
TRBJ2-7,TRBV10-3,few,TRBD2,CAINPGLAGYEQYF,TGTGCCATCAATCCGGGACTAGCGGGCTACGAGCAGTACTTC
TRBJ1-2,TRBV4-2,-,-,CASSQDKSGAAYGYTF,TGTGCCAGCAGCCAAGATAAAAGCGGGGCAGCCTATGGCTACACCTTC
TRBJ1-5,TRBV2,-,TRBD1,CASSEGTGAESPQHF,TGTGCCAGCAGTGAAGGGACAGGGGCTGAAAGCCCCCAGCATTTT
TRBJ1-5,TRBV15,-,-,CATSRDAQPQHF,TGTGCCACCAGCAGAGACGCGCAGCCCCAGCATTTT
TRBJ1-2,TRBV6-5,-,TRBD1,CASRRGQGDGYTF,TGTGCCAGCAGGAGAGGACAGGGCGATGGCTACACCTTC
TRBJ1-5,TRBV13,-,TRBD1,CASSFSDRDQPQHF,TGTGCCAGCAGCTTCTCGGACAGGGATCAGCCCCAGCATTTT
TRBJ1-1,TRBV3-1/TRBV3-2,-,TRBD1,CASSLPNRGGREAFF,TGTGCCAGCAGCCTGCCCAACAGGGGAGGTAGGGAAGCTTTCTTT
TRBJ2-7,TRBV4-2,-,TRBD1,CASSQVSTGGPGYEQYF,TGTGCCAGCAGCCAAGTTTCCACAGGGGGCCCAGGCTACGAGCAGTACTTC
TRBJ1-1,TRBV30,-,-,CAWSPTVHNTEAFF,TGTGCCTGGAGTCCGACAGTGCACAACACTGAAGCTTTCTTT
TRBJ1-2,TRBV13,-,TRBD1,CASSVSDRVTYGYTF,TGTGCCAGCAGCGTATCGGACAGGGTGACCTATGGCTACACCTTC
TRBJ2-3,TRBV9,-,-,CASSVDAASTDTQYF,TGTGCCAGCAGCGTTGATGCGGCCAGCACAGATACGCAGTATTTT
TRBJ1-1,TRBV19,once,TRBD1,CASSGPLRDRVITEAFF,TGTGCCAGTAGTGGACCCCTCCGGGACAGGGTGATTACTGAAGCTTTCTTT
TRBJ2-3,TRBV7-2,few,TRBD2,CASSLRSGGAVDTQYF,TGTGCCAGCAGCTTACGGTCCGGGGGGGCGGTAGATACGCAGTATTTT
TRBJ1-4,TRBV18,-,-,CASSPGGTNEKLFF,TGTGCCAGCTCACCGGGCGGGACTAATGAAAAACTGTTTTTT
TRBJ2-7,TRBV5-1,once,TRBD1,CASSLGTGWNEQYF,TGCGCCAGCAGCTTGGGGACAGGGTGGAACGAGCAGTACTTC
TRBJ2-5,TRBV7-2,-,-,CASSATINQETQYF,TGTGCCAGCAGCGCGACAATAAACCAAGAGACCCAGTACTTC
TRBJ1-2,TRBV7-9,-,-,CASSPLGASYGYTF,TGTGCCAGCAGCCCCTTGGGGGCCAGCTATGGCTACACCTTC
TRBJ2-1,TRBV27,-,TRBD1,CASRVTGTGTVYNEQFF,TGTGCCAGCAGGGTCACCGGGACAGGGACAGTTTACAATGAGCAGTTCTTC
TRBJ1-3,TRBV19,-,TRBD1,CASSNRDRLGNTIYF,TGTGCCAGTAGTAACCGGGACAGACTTGGAAACACCATATATTTT
TRBJ2-3,TRBV30,-,TRBD2,CAWSDKREVADTQYF,TGTGCCTGGAGCGATAAGCGGGAGGTAGCAGATACGCAGTATTTT
TRBJ1-5,TRBV6-5,-,-,CASITQGFQPQHF,TGTGCCAGCATTACCCAGGGGTTTCAGCCCCAGCATTTT
TRBJ2-7,TRBV28,-,TRBD1,CASSQTGRISYEQYF,TGTGCCAGCAGTCAGACAGGGCGGATCTCCTACGAGCAGTACTTC
TRBJ1-4,TRBV6-5,-,-,CASSTRGNEKLFF,TGTGCCAGCAGTACCCGGGGTAATGAAAAACTGTTTTTT
TRBJ1-2,TRBV2,-,-,CASRPRTVPYGYTF,TGTGCCAGCAGACCAAGGACAGTACCTTATGGCTACACCTTC
TRBJ1-2,TRBV6-5,few,-,CASGPRRAVGYTF,TGTGCCAGCGGTCCCCGCAGGGCTGTCGGCTACACCTTC
TRBJ2-3,TRBV30,-,-,CAWTTGDFTDTQYF,TGTGCCTGGACCACAGGGGACTTCACAGATACGCAGTATTTT
TRBJ2-2,TRBV5-4,-,TRBD1,CASSLLQGVGELFF,TGTGCCAGCAGCTTATTACAGGGGGTTGGGGAGCTGTTTTTT
TRBJ2-1,TRBV2,-,TRBD1,CASSDQGTGAYNEQFF,TGTGCCAGCAGTGATCAGGGGACAGGGGCCTACAATGAGCAGTTCTTC
TRBJ1-5,TRBV7-9,-,TRBD1,CASSKYQGADSNQPQHF,TGTGCCAGCAGCAAATATCAGGGGGCAGATAGCAATCAGCCCCAGCATTTT
TRBJ1-2,TRBV6-2/TRBV6-3,-,-,CASSIQDWGGYTF,TGTGCCAGCAGTATCCAGGACTGGGGTGGCTACACCTTC
TRBJ1-4,TRBV2,-,-,CASNEGGVEKLFF,TGTGCCAGCAATGAGGGAGGGGTTGAGAAACTGTTTTTT
TRBJ1-1,TRBV4-1,-,-,CASSHPGSPVTEAFF,TGCGCCAGCAGCCACCCAGGGTCCCCCGTTACTGAAGCTTTCTTT